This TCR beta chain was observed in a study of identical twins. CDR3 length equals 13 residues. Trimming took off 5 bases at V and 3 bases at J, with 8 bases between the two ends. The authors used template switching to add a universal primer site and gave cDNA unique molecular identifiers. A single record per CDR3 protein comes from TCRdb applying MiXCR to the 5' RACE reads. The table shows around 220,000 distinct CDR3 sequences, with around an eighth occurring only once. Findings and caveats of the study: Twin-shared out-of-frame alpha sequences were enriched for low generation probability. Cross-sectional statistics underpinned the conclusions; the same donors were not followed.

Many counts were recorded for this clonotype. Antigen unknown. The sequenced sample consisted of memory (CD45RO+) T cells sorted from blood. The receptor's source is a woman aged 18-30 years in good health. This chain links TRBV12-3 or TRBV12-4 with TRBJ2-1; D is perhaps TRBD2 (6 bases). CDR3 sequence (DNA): TGTGCCAGCAGTCGGGGGTTCTACAATGAGCAGTTCTTC. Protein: CASSRGFYNEQFF.